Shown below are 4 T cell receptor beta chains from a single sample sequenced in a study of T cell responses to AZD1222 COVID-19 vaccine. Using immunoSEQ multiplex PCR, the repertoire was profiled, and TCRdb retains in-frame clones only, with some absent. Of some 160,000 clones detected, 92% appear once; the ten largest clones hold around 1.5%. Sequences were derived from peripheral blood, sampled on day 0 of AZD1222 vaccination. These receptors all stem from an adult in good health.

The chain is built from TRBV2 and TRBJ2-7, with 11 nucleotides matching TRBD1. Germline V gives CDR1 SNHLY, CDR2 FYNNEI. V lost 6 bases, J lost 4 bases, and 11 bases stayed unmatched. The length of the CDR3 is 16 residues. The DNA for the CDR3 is TGTGCCAGCAGATCACCCAGGGGGACAGGGGGGTACGAGCAGTACTTC. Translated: CASRSPRGTGGYEQYF. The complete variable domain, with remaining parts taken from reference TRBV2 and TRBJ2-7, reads EPEVTQTPSHQVTQMGQEVILRCVPISNHLYFYWYRQILGQKVEFLVSFYNNEISEKSEIFDDQFSVERPDGSNFTLKIRSTKLEDSAMYFCASRSPRGTGGYEQYFGPGTRLTVT.

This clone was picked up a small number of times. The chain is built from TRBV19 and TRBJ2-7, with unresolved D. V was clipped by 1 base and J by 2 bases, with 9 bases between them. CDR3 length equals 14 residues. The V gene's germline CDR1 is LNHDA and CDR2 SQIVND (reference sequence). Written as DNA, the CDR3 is TGTGCCAGTAGTATAGGACTCAAACCCTACGAGCAGTACTTC. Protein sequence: CASSIGLKPYEQYF.

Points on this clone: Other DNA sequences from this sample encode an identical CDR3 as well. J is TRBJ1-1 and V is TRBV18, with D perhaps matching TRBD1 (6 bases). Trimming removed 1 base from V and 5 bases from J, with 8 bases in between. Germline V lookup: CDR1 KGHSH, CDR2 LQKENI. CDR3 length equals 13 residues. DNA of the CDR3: TGTGCCAGCTCACCACAGGGGGGTACTGAAGCTTTCTTT. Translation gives CASSPQGGTEAFF.

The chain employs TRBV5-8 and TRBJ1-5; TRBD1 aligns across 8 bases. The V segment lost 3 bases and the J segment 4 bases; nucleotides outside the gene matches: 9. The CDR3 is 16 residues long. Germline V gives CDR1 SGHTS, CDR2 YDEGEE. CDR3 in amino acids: CASSWGTGTGNQPQHF. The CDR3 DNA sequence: TGTGCCAGCAGCTGGGGGACAGGCACTGGGAATCAGCCCCAGCATTTT. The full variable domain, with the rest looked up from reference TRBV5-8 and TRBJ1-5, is EAGVTQSPTHLIKTRGQQATLRCSPISGHTSVYWYQQALGLGLQFLLWYDEGEERNRGNFPPRFSGRQFPNYSSELNVNALELEDSALYLCASSWGTGTGNQPQHFGDGTRLSIL.